What follows are 10 T cell receptor beta chains derived from one specimen sequenced in a study of blood T cells in healthy people across ages. Next came a second PCR, run for about 6 to 11 cycles, which used a sample-barcoded 5' primer along with a J-beta primer mix. TCRdb re-analysed the 5' RACE reads in MiXCR, keeping a single row per CDR3 protein. Of 700,000 to 950,000 distinct CDR3 sequences in the sample, about three fifths were seen once. The sequenced sample was blood. The origin of the receptors is a man younger than 40 in good health.

This clonotype was seen ten or more times. The chain combines TRBV6-2 or TRBV6-3 with TRBJ2-7; D not resolved. The CDR3 runs 12 residues. Germline V lookup: CDR1 MNHEY, CDR2 SVGEGT. The V and J ends lost 2 bases and 3 bases respectively, with 5 bases between them. The CDR3, as DNA: TGTGCCAGCAGTTACCTGAACTACGAGCAGTACTTC. Its protein is CASSYLNYEQYF.

In its sample, this clonotype was seen a few times. The rearrangement links TRBV7-2 to TRBJ2-5, with TRBD1 matching over 7 bases. The germline V gene encodes CDR1 SGHTA and CDR2 FQGNSA. The CDR3 is 15 amino acids. Germline trimming cut 4 bases from V and 0 bases from J; bases unmatched to any gene: 5. Written as DNA, the CDR3 is TGTGCCAGCAGCTCATTCGGGACAGACCAAGAGACCCAGTACTTC. This sequence encodes CASSSFGTDQETQYF. Using reference TRBV7-2 and TRBJ2-5 for the parts outside the CDR3, the full variable domain is GAGVSQSPSNKVTEKGKDVELRCDPISGHTALYWYRQSLGQGLEFLIYFQGNSAPDKSGLPSDRFSAERTGGSVSTLTIQRTQQEDSAVYLCASSSFGTDQETQYFGPGTRLLVL.

This rearrangement joins TRBV6-5 to TRBJ2-4, with 9 bases aligning to TRBD2. The last part of the DNA fits TRBJ2-7 better; the J call may be wrong. This CDR3 contains 15 residues. Germline lookup yields CDR1 MNHEY and CDR2 SVGAGI. The CDR3 protein is CASSQRPGLAREQYF. DNA of the CDR3: TGTGCCAGCAGTCAACGTCCGGGACTAGCTCGCGAGCAGTACTTC.

This clonotype has only a few counts. This sequence joins TRBV18 and TRBJ2-5; D gene unclear. The CDR3 loop spans 14 amino acids. Trimming removed 2 bases from V and 4 bases from J, with 11 bases in between. Germline CDR1 and CDR2: KGHSH and LQKENI. CDR3 bases: TGTGCCAGCTCACCAGAGGCTAGGAGAGAGACCCAGTACTTC. It codes for CASSPEARRETQYF.

This clonotype was observed a few times. J is TRBJ2-5 and V is TRBV20-1; D is ambiguous. Germline assignment: CDR1 DFQATT and CDR2 SNEGSKA (reference sequence). V shed 5 bases and J shed 5 bases, with 18 bases lying between them. The length of the CDR3 is 14 residues. CDR3 sequence: CSADHIYRAETQYF. DNA of the CDR3: TGCAGTGCTGATCACATATACCGGGCGGAGACCCAGTACTTC.

This clonotype turned up a few times. The V call is TRBV10-3, the J call TRBJ1-2; 8 positions agree with TRBD1. Trimming cost V 3 bases and J 1 base; bases outside gene matches: 7. The CDR3 spans 16 residues. From germline, CDR1 is ENHRY and CDR2 SYGVKD. The CDR3 region has the DNA TGTGCCATCAGTGATCCCACCGACAGGGGTAACTATGGCTACACCTTC. Its protein product is CAISDPTDRGNYGYTF.

V is TRBV5-1 and J is TRBJ2-5; 7 nucleotides agree with TRBD1. The CDR3 has 15 residues. Trimming removed 0 bases from V and 4 bases from J; junction bases left unmatched: 6. Germline CDR1 reads SGHRS; CDR2 reads YFSETQ. In DNA, the CDR3 is TGCGCCAGCAGCTTGGGAAGTGAGGGGGCAGAGACCCAGTACTTC. This sequence encodes CASSLGSEGAETQYF.

This clonotype was observed a few times. V gene TRBV21-1 combines with J gene TRBJ2-7; the table's D gene call, TRBD2, was not cross checked with the DNA. TRBV21-1 is a recognized pseudogene. CDR3 length equals 16 residues. This CDR3 is CASSKVGYGGRYEQYF. The DNA of the CDR3 is TGTGCCAGCAGCAAAGTGGGGTATGGAGGACGCTACGAGCAGTACTTC.

The V gene is TRBV10-3, the J gene TRBJ2-3, with 9 bases matching TRBD1. Trimming removed 6 bases from V and 2 bases from J; junction bases left unmatched: 15. Germline V gene lookup returns CDR1 ENHRY and CDR2 SYGVKD. The CDR3 consists of 18 residues. The CDR3 nucleotides are TGTGCCATCAGGCCGGGACAGGGAGGAGGTGGGGACACAGATACGCAGTATTTT. Protein product: CAIRPGQGGGGDTDTQYF.

The chain carries TRBV5-6 and TRBJ2-7; 7 bases map to TRBD2. Germline values: CDR1 SGHDT, CDR2 YYEEEE. This CDR3 spans 16 amino acids. V lost 1 base and J lost 0; bases outside the gene matches: 7. The CDR3 DNA reads as TGTGCCAGCAGCTTGTTCGCGACTAGCAACTCCTACGAGCAGTACTTC. It codes for CASSLFATSNSYEQYF.